The rows below give T cell receptor beta chains drawn from one sample of a study of OX40 agonist ivuxolimab in advanced cancers. The table came from immunoSEQ multiplex PCR; TCRdb's copy has only in-frame clones and leaves some out. The sample contains 60,000 to 85,000 clones, over 70% of which appear only once. This sample comprised CD4+ or CD8+ T cells sorted from blood, obtained in a trial of the OX40 agonist ivuxolimab. These receptors all come from an adult with an advanced solid tumor such as melanoma, head and neck, liver or kidney cancer. Each CDR3 is given with its conserved first and last residue. D genes are given only for firm matches. Expanded clones get a size class; other rows say once, few or many, or leave the size out.

j_gene,v_gene,d_gene,abundance,CDR3nt,CDR3aa
TRBJ1-2,TRBV6-1,TRBD1,NA,TGTGCCAGCAGTGAACGGACAGGGAGCGGCTATGGCTACACCTTC,CASSERTGSGYGYTF
TRBJ1-4,TRBV7-2,NA,once,TGTGCCAGCAGCCCCCAAGACGGAGGTGAAAAACTGTTTTTT,CASSPQDGGEKLFF
TRBJ2-7,TRBV21-1,NA,once,TGTGCCAGCAGCCCAGGGAAACAGTACTTC,CASSPGKQYF
TRBJ1-1,TRBV5-1,TRBD1,NA,TGCGCCAGCAGCTTGGGGGACAGGGGTATAGCTGAAGCTTTCTTT,CASSLGDRGIAEAFF
TRBJ2-1,TRBV28,NA,NA,TGTGCCAGCAGTTTGGGCGACAGAGGGAACAATGAGCAGTTCTTC,CASSLGDRGNNEQFF
TRBJ1-6,TRBV30,TRBD1,few,TGTGCCTGGAGGACCGGGACAGGGGATCCTTCACCCCTCCACTTT,CAWRTGTGDPSPLHF
TRBJ1-1,TRBV15,NA,once,TGTGCCACCTCTAAAGTGACGATCACTGAAGCTTTCTTT,CATSKVTITEAFF
TRBJ2-7,TRBV2,TRBD2,NA,TGTGCCAGCAGGACTAGCGGGGCCTACGAGCAGTACTTC,CASRTSGAYEQYF
TRBJ2-1,TRBV7-8,TRBD1,NA,TGTGCCAGCAGCTTTAAGACAGGGACGTACAATGAGCAGTTCTTC,CASSFKTGTYNEQFF
TRBJ2-3,TRBV4-3,NA,NA,TGCGCCAGCAGCCAAGACTCGATCCAGGGGGGGAACACAGATACGCAGTATTTT,CASSQDSIQGGNTDTQYF
TRBJ1-2,TRBV10-1,TRBD1,few,TGCGCCAGCATCCCCACCAGGGGGCTTGATGGCTACACCTTC,CASIPTRGLDGYTF
TRBJ2-3,TRBV5-1,NA,NA,TGCGCCAGCAGAGACAGCACAGATACGCAGTATTTT,CASRDSTDTQYF
TRBJ1-5,TRBV4-1,NA,NA,TGCGCCAGCAGCCAAGAGGATCAGCCCCAGCATTTT,CASSQEDQPQHF
TRBJ2-2,TRBV27,TRBD1,once,TGTGCCAGCAGTTTGTCCAGGGGGCTAGGCGGGGAGCTGTTTTTT,CASSLSRGLGGELFF
TRBJ2-7,TRBV6-5,TRBD2,NA,TGTGCCAGCAGTTACTCACGGGGGGCCTACGAGCAGTACTTC,CASSYSRGAYEQYF
TRBJ2-7,TRBV11-2,NA,NA,TGTGCCAGCAGCTTAGGTTTGGACGTAGCCTACGAGCAGTACTTC,CASSLGLDVAYEQYF
TRBJ2-3,TRBV30,NA,NA,TGTGCCTGGAGTGTTCCCCGCCGAGGGGGGGATACGCAGTATTTT,CAWSVPRRGGDTQYF
TRBJ2-1,TRBV4-3,NA,NA,TGCGCCAGCAGCGCAGGGGATACCTACAATGAGCAGTTCTTC,CASSAGDTYNEQFF
TRBJ1-1,TRBV5-5,NA,NA,TGTGCCAGCAGCTTGGATGGCCCAAAAGCTTTCTTT,CASSLDGPKAFF
TRBJ2-3,TRBV4-3,NA,NA,TGCGCCAGCAGCCAAGCATACACAGATACGCAGTATTTT,CASSQAYTDTQYF
TRBJ2-1,TRBV7-2,TRBD2,NA,TGTGCCAGCAGCTTAGCGATACTAGCGGGAGTCGGTGAGCAGTTCTTC,CASSLAILAGVGEQFF
TRBJ2-7,TRBV7-9,NA,NA,TGTGCCAGCAGAAAGGGGGGCTACGAGCAGTACTTC,CASRKGGYEQYF
TRBJ2-5,TRBV5-5,TRBD2,once,TGTGCCAGCAGGCTAGCGGGAGGTCTTGGAGAGACCCAGTACTTC,CASRLAGGLGETQYF
TRBJ1-1,TRBV7-8,NA,NA,TGTGCCAGCACCCTGGGTGCATTGAACACTGAAGCTTTCTTT,CASTLGALNTEAFF
TRBJ1-1,TRBV6-6,NA,few,TGTGCCAGCAGTTACTCACGCAGGGGAAACACTGAAGCTTTCTTT,CASSYSRRGNTEAFF
TRBJ2-3,TRBV6-4,TRBD2,NA,TGTGCCAGCAGTATTCTAGCGGGGGGACCCACAGATACGCAGTATTTT,CASSILAGGPTDTQYF
TRBJ1-2,TRBV7-3,NA,NA,TGTGCCAGCAGCTTAACGGGGGGGGCCCCCTATGGCTACACCTTC,CASSLTGGAPYGYTF
TRBJ1-2,TRBV7-2,NA,NA,TGTGCCAGCAGCTTCTTAGGATATGGCTACACCTTC,CASSFLGYGYTF
TRBJ2-7,TRBV5-4,TRBD1,once,TGTGCCAGCAGCCGAGGGACAGGATACGAGCAGTACTTC,CASSRGTGYEQYF
TRBJ2-2,TRBV2,NA,NA,TGTGCCAGCAGTGCTGGGGGGCGGTCCGAGGGCACCGGGGAGCTGTTTTTT,CASSAGGRSEGTGELFF
TRBJ1-2,TRBV7-9,NA,NA,TGTGCCAGCAGCAATGTTGACTTTAACTATGGCTACACCTTC,CASSNVDFNYGYTF